The clone carrying this T cell receptor beta chain has only a few counts. Antigen: not known. The data originate from a study of T-cell reconstitution after alpha-beta-depleted transplantation in children. General study results and limits: Hyperexpanded clones declined; after one year, newly produced T cells mostly supplied diversity. Surviving recipient T cells and thymic progenitors accounted for the high day-60 TCRbeta diversity observed in some patients. In patients about two months after transplant, alpha-beta T cells reportedly arose from several hundred expanded graft clones.

Preparation of the TCRbeta library involved a method that used unique molecular identifiers. MiXCR, run by TCRdb on the PCR reads, gives a single entry per CDR3 protein. This sample has approximately 82,000 distinct CDR3 sequences, with around 15% found just once. Trimming pared 1 base from V and 3 bases from J, leaving 1 base between. Germline V lookup: CDR1 DFQATT, CDR2 SNEGSKA (reference sequence). The CDR3 length is 11 residues. Here the sequenced sample was PBMCs, mostly from graft donor cells, taken 180 days after TCRalphabeta/CD19-depleted stem cell transplant. This clonotype originated in a male patient between 2 and 10 years old who had a stem cell transplant for acute lymphoblastic leukemia, so the T cells may come from the graft donor. This chain connects TRBV20-1 to TRBJ2-1; D gene unclear. Written as DNA, the CDR3 is TGCAGTGCTAGAGGCTACAATGAGCAGTTCTTC. Translating it yields CSARGYNEQFF.